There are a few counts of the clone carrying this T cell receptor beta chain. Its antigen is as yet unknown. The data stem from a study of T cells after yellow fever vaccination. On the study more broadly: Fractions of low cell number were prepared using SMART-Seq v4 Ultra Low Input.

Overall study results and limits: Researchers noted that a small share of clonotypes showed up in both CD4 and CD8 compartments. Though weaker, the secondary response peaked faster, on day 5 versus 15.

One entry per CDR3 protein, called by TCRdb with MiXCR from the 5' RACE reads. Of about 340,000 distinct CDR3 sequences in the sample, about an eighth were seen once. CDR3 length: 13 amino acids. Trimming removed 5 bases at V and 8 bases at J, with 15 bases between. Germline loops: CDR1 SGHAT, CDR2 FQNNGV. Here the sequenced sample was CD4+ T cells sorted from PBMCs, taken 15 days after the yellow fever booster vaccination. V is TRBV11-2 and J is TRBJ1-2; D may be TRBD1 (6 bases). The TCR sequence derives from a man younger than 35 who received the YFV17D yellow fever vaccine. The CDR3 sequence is CASSQGGSTGYTF. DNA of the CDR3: TGTGCCAGCAGCCAAGGGGGATCTACGGGCTACACCTTC.